This entry lists 17 T cell receptor beta chains sequenced from one sample in a study of beta chain features in type 1 diabetes. What was sequenced were expressed TCRB transcripts, since all of the isolated RNA had been reverse transcribed. Sequencing was performed with immunoSEQ multiplex PCR; in TCRdb, only in-frame clones are kept and a portion is missing. The sample has 300,000 to 400,000 clones; over 9.5% are singletons. The sample was naive CD4+ T cells from blood. These receptors originate from a man between 18 and 29 years old in good health.

This clone has only a few counts. The V gene is TRBV27, the J gene TRBJ2-3; 13 bases fit TRBD2. This CDR3 has 15 residues. Germline CDR1 is MNHEY and CDR2 is SMNVEV (reference sequence). The J segment lost 10 bases and the V segment lost 6 bases, leaving 10 bases of the junction unmatched. CDR3 in DNA: TGTGCCAGCAGGGGGACTAGCGGGGCCCCCTTTCCGCAGTATTTT. This codes for CASRGTSGAPFPQYF.

This clone was seen only a few times. Germline is not matched at one junction end, which may reflect a read error. This chain links TRBV5-4 with TRBJ2-4; TRBD2 is a possible D gene (5 bases). CDR3 size: 12 residues. Germline V gene lookup returns CDR1 SGHNT and CDR2 YYREEE (reference sequence). DNA for the CDR3: TGTGCCAGCAGCTTGGACGCCGGGAAAAGGACGTTC. Amino acid sequence: CASSLDAGKRTF.

V is TRBV6-1 and J is TRBJ1-5, with D uncertain. The CDR3 runs 12 residues. Trimming removed 5 bases at V and 6 bases at J, with 8 bases between. The germline CDR1 and CDR2 sequences are MNHNS and SASEGT. The DNA of the CDR3 is TGTGCCAGCAGTAACAGTCTTCAGCCCCAGCATTTT. This gives the protein CASSNSLQPQHF.

This sequence joins TRBV4-2 and TRBJ2-7, with D tentatively TRBD1 (6 bases). Trimming left V 4 bases short and J 1 base short, with 14 bases between. Germline V CDR1 and CDR2: LGHNA, YNFKEQ. The CDR3 covers 15 residues. The CDR3 sequence: CASSPRGSRSYEQYF. The CDR3 coding sequence is TGTGCCAGCAGCCCCAGGGGCTCCCGGTCCTACGAGCAGTACTTC.

This clone was seen only a few times. The CDR3 nucleotides read TGTGCCAGTAGTATGACAGTCGGTGAAGCTTTCTTT. It is translated as CASSMTVGEAFF. This chain uses TRBV19 with TRBJ1-1, with a tentative D call TRBD1 (5 bases). Trimming pared 3 bases from V and 7 bases from J, leaving 9 bases between. In germline, CDR1 is LNHDA, CDR2 SQIVND (reference sequence). The CDR3 sequence is 12 residues long.

V gene TRBV5-4 combines with J gene TRBJ2-3, with TRBD2 as a possible D gene (5 bases). This CDR3 contains 14 residues. Trimming removed 3 bases at V and 2 bases at J, with 10 bases between. Germline V CDR1 and CDR2: SGHNT, YYREEE (reference sequence). CDR3 nucleotides: TGTGCCAGCAGCTGGCGGGCTACCACAGATACGCAGTATTTT. Protein: CASSWRATTDTQYF.

This chain joins TRBV6-6 and TRBJ1-4; maybe TRBD1 (5 bases). This CDR3 has 15 amino acids. V was cut by 2 bases and J by 10 bases, with 17 bases left in between. Germline loops: CDR1 MNHNY, CDR2 SVGAGI (reference sequence). The CDR3 loop is CASSYGGFNTGKLFF. The CDR3 region has the DNA TGTGCCAGCAGTTACGGAGGGTTCAATACAGGAAAACTGTTTTTT.

This chain connects TRBV5-8 to TRBJ2-2; weak D call: TRBD2 (7 bases). The CDR3 contains 17 residues. V gave up 3 bases and J gave up 1 base, with 16 bases separating them. Germline V gene lookup returns CDR1 SGHTS and CDR2 YDEGEE. CDR3 nucleotide sequence: TGTGCCAGCAGCTGGGGGGCTAGCGGAGGGAACACCGGGGAGCTGTTTTTT. Its translation is CASSWGASGGNTGELFF. Together with reference TRBV5-8 and TRBJ2-2, the CDR3 gives the full variable domain: EAGVTQSPTHLIKTRGQQATLRCSPISGHTSVYWYQQALGLGLQFLLWYDEGEERNRGNFPPRFSGRQFPNYSSELNVNALELEDSALYLCASSWGASGGNTGELFFGEGSRLTVL.

The sample holds a few counts of this clone. This chain connects TRBV30 to TRBJ2-5; a possible D gene is TRBD2 (5 bases). Germline CDR1 and CDR2: GTSNPN and SVGIG (reference sequence). This CDR3 has 14 amino acids. V was cut by 5 bases and J by 3 bases, with 16 bases left in between. CDR3 amino acids: CAWAYGGTEETQYF. CDR3 in DNA: TGTGCCTGGGCCTACGGAGGTACCGAAGAGACCCAGTACTTC.

There are a few counts of this clone. The chain joins TRBV28 to TRBJ2-1; 14 nucleotides match TRBD2. The germline V gene has CDR1 MDHEN and CDR2 SYDVKM. This CDR3 comprises 18 residues. The V gene end was trimmed by 5 bases and the J gene end by 7 bases; junction bases not matched to a gene: 13. CDR3: CASSPPGLAGEVRNEQFF. The CDR3 DNA sequence: TGTGCCAGCAGTCCCCCGGGACTAGCGGGAGAGGTGAGGAATGAGCAGTTCTTC.

In the case of this clone: Other DNA variants within this sample encode the same CDR3. The chain employs TRBV5-4 and TRBJ2-5; D is uncertain. The CDR3 is 13 residues long. The V gene's germline CDR1 is SGHNT and CDR2 YYREEE (reference sequence). Trimming shortened V by 1 base and J by 2 bases, and 6 bases separated the two germline ends. In DNA form, the CDR3 reads TGTGCCAGCAGCTTGCCCAGACAAGAGACCCAGTACTTC. It encodes CASSLPRQETQYF.

The chain recombines TRBV5-4 with TRBJ1-2; 10 bases line up with TRBD1. The CDR3 extends over 15 amino acids. CDR1 is SGHNT, CDR2 YYREEE, per germline (reference sequence). With V trimmed by 3 bases and J by 8 bases, 10 bases remained unmatched. The CDR3 here is CASSSRDRGVRGYTF. CDR3 in DNA: TGTGCCAGCAGCTCCCGGGACAGGGGTGTGCGAGGCTACACCTTC.

This clone has only a few counts. V usage is TRBV6-5 and J usage is TRBJ2-7, with a possible D match to TRBD1 (6 bases). Trimming cost V 0 bases and J 6 bases, with 15 bases left between them. This CDR3 has 15 residues. CDR1 MNHEY and CDR2 SVGAGI come from the germline V gene. CDR3 bases: TGTGCCAGCAGTTACTCGAGTGCAGGGGTCTCCGAGCAGTACTTC. The encoded protein is CASSYSSAGVSEQYF.

This clone was counted only a few times. The rearrangement links TRBV28 to TRBJ2-1, with 9 bases identical to TRBD1. This CDR3 is built from 14 residues. Per germline, CDR1 MDHEN and CDR2 SYDVKM. V lost 4 bases and J lost 3; bases outside the gene matches: 1. The CDR3 reads CASSSGQGYNEQFF. In nucleotides, the CDR3 is TGTGCCAGCAGTTCGGGACAGGGCTACAATGAGCAGTTCTTC.

J is TRBJ2-1 and V is TRBV7-2, with 8 bases lining up with TRBD2. The CDR3 covers 17 residues. The germline CDR1 and CDR2 sequences are SGHTA and FQGNSA. The trim removed 1 base at V and 5 bases at J, leaving 10 bases unmatched. DNA for the CDR3: TGTGCCAGCAGCTTAGTTCCGGGAGGGCGGTTAGACAATGAGCAGTTCTTC. Translating gives CASSLVPGGRLDNEQFF.

In this sample, this clone turned up a few times. This chain connects TRBV7-9 to TRBJ1-1, with TRBD1 matching over 9 bases. The germline V gene encodes CDR1 SEHNR and CDR2 FQNEAQ (reference sequence). Trimming took 4 bases from V and 4 from J; bases not matched to a gene: 4. The CDR3 sequence is 14 residues long. The CDR3 spells CASSSQGAGTEAFF. CDR3 sequence (DNA): TGTGCCAGCAGCTCACAGGGGGCCGGCACTGAAGCTTTCTTT.

This chain uses TRBV2 with TRBJ2-5; 7 nucleotides line up with TRBD2. The CDR3 is 15 amino acids. With 4 bases clipped from V and 1 base from J, the junction kept 6 bases outside the gene matches. CDR1 SNHLY and CDR2 FYNNEI come from the germline V gene. The CDR3 nucleotides are TGTGCCAGCAGTGGGTCGGGGGGACCCCAAGAGACCCAGTACTTC. Its translation is CASSGSGGPQETQYF.